One sample yielded the 25 T cell receptor beta chains listed below, sequenced in a study of blood T cell repertoires in COVID-19. This table comes from immunoSEQ multiplex PCR, and its TCRdb copy is limited to in-frame clones, with some not included. Of 200,000 or so clones listed, about 88% are singletons. The sequencing input was peripheral blood. The receptor set was obtained from a man between 70 and 80 years old with acute or convalescent COVID-19.

The table lists this clone with a few counts. The chain links TRBV9 to TRBJ1-2; 10 bases agree with TRBD1. The CDR3 contains 15 residues. V was clipped by 3 bases and J by 3 bases; unmatched bases: 5. Germline V CDR1 and CDR2: SGDLS, YYNGEE. CDR3 residues: CASSAGQGLDYGYTF. The CDR3 DNA sequence: TGTGCCAGCAGCGCGGGACAGGGGCTTGACTATGGCTACACCTTC.

This sequence joins TRBV19 and TRBJ2-2, with D tentatively TRBD2 (6 bases). V lost 3 bases, J lost 1 base, and 24 bases lay in between. Germline values: CDR1 LNHDA, CDR2 SQIVND (reference sequence). The CDR3 has 20 amino acids. The CDR3 is CASSIRLVPGRTLNTGELFF. The CDR3 DNA reads as TGTGCCAGTAGTATCAGATTGGTGCCAGGGAGGACCCTGAACACCGGGGAGCTGTTTTTT.

The chain carries TRBV2 and TRBJ1-1, with 7 bases that match TRBD1. The CDR3 extends over 13 amino acids. The ends lost 6 bases at V and 6 bases at J; junction bases unmatched: 7. The germline gives CDR1 SNHLY, CDR2 FYNNEI. This CDR3 is CASRPDRTAEAFF. The DNA for the CDR3 is TGTGCCAGCAGACCGGACAGGACCGCTGAAGCTTTCTTT.

The chain joins TRBV5-4 to TRBJ2-1; 10 nucleotides align to TRBD1. The CDR3 consists of 15 residues. With V trimmed by 4 bases and J by 6 bases, 7 bases remained unmatched. Looked up from germline, CDR1 is SGHNT and CDR2 is YYREEE (reference sequence). This CDR3 is CASSPDRGRVNEQFF. CDR3 nucleotides: TGTGCCAGCAGCCCCGACAGGGGGCGCGTCAATGAGCAGTTCTTC.

The rearrangement links TRBV7-2 to TRBJ2-1, with D tentatively TRBD2 (7 bases). V lost 6 bases, J lost 0 bases, and 18 bases lay in between. CDR3 size: 17 residues. Germline CDR1 and CDR2: SGHTA and FQGNSA. CDR3 residues: CASRLGGGESSYNEQFF. DNA of the CDR3: TGTGCCAGCAGGTTGGGAGGGGGGGAGAGCTCCTACAATGAGCAGTTCTTC.

This sequence joins TRBV10-3 and TRBJ2-7, with a weak D call TRBD2 (5 bases). The CDR3 contains 14 residues. The V end lost 3 bases, the J end lost 5 bases, and 14 bases lay between the germline ends. Germline loops: CDR1 ENHRY, CDR2 SYGVKD. CDR3 sequence: CAISERLATNEQYF. The CDR3 DNA reads as TGTGCCATCAGTGAACGTCTAGCAACGAACGAGCAGTACTTC.

The chain couples TRBV18 to TRBJ2-1; maybe TRBD1 (6 bases). Germline V lookup: CDR1 KGHSH, CDR2 LQKENI. With 5 bases removed from V and 12 bases from J, the gap between germline ends came to 20 bases. The CDR3 runs 14 residues. The CDR3 bases are TGTGCCAGCTCATCGGGACAATACCAGGTCGGGCAGTTCTTC. This translates into CASSSGQYQVGQFF.

This clone appeared a single time. This rearrangement joins TRBV6-5 to TRBJ2-2, with TRBD1 identical over 8 bases. This CDR3 is 15 amino acids long. The ends lost 7 bases at V and 1 base at J; junction bases unmatched: 5. Germline V gives CDR1 MNHEY, CDR2 SVGAGI. This CDR3 is CASKPGQENTGELFF. The CDR3 DNA is TGTGCCAGCAAACCGGGACAGGAGAACACCGGGGAGCTGTTTTTT.

The rearrangement uses TRBV19 and TRBJ1-1, with a possible D match to TRBD1 (6 bases). Germline V gives CDR1 LNHDA, CDR2 SQIVND (reference sequence). Trimming cost V 2 bases and J 11 bases, with 18 bases left between them. The CDR3 is made up of 14 amino acids. Written as DNA, the CDR3 is TGTGCCAGTAGTATACGGGGACAAGGTTCGCGTGCTTTCTTT. It encodes CASSIRGQGSRAFF.

The chain joins TRBV4-1 to TRBJ2-5, with 10 bases that match TRBD2. The CDR3 totals 20 residues. V was pared by 3 bases and J by 2 bases, with 18 bases of the junction left unmatched. The V gene's germline CDR1 is MGHRA and CDR2 YSYEKL. The CDR3 nucleotides are TGCGCCAGCAGCCAGGGGGTACCGGGACTAGCGAGAAGGGGACAAGAGACCCAGTACTTC. Translation: CASSQGVPGLARRGQETQYF.

V usage is TRBV5-6 and J usage is TRBJ2-1, with D possibly TRBD1 on 6 matching bases. This CDR3 contains 11 residues. Germline V gene lookup returns CDR1 SGHDT and CDR2 YYEEEE. V was cut by 5 bases and J by 10 bases, with 10 bases left in between. CDR3 region: CASRSGTEQFF. The CDR3 nucleotides read TGTGCCAGCAGGTCCGGGACAGAGCAGTTCTTC.

This chain joins TRBV6-5 and TRBJ1-1; 12 bases are shared with TRBD1. Trimming at V came to 1 base and at J to 4 bases, leaving 4 bases not matched to a gene. This CDR3 has 16 amino acids. Germline loops: CDR1 MNHEY, CDR2 SVGAGI. CDR3 DNA sequence: TGTGCCAGCAGTTACTGGGGGACAGGGGGCGGCACTGAAGCTTTCTTT. Translated, it gives CASSYWGTGGGTEAFF.

The chain employs TRBV27 and TRBJ2-3; TRBD2 matches 16 bases. The V and J ends lost 5 bases and 4 bases, in that order; junction bases with no gene match: 9. Germline V CDR1 and CDR2: MNHEY, SMNVEV (reference sequence). This CDR3 region has 18 residues. As DNA, the CDR3 is TGTGCCAGCAGTCCCGGGACTAGCGGGAGGGCCTGGGCAGATACGCAGTATTTT. Its protein is CASSPGTSGRAWADTQYF.

The gene calls are TRBV7-9 and TRBJ1-1; D is unclear. Germline lookup yields CDR1 SEHNR and CDR2 FQNEAQ (reference sequence). The V end lost 5 bases, the J end lost 0 bases, and 10 bases lay between the germline ends. The CDR3 consists of 14 residues. Written as DNA, the CDR3 is TGTGCCAGCAGCGCCCTAGCGGTGAACACTGAAGCTTTCTTT. Translating it yields CASSALAVNTEAFF.

The CDR3 is CATSRDHEGSYEQYF. CDR3 nucleotides: TGTGCCACCAGCAGAGATCATGAGGGCTCCTACGAGCAGTACTTC. The chain joins TRBV15 to TRBJ2-7; tentative D call: TRBD2 (5 bases). Germline loops: CDR1 LNHNV, CDR2 YYDKDF (reference sequence). The CDR3 runs to 15 residues. The germline V and J ends were trimmed by 0 bases and 0 bases, with 9 bases remaining between them.

The chain recombines TRBV5-6 with TRBJ2-7; TRBD1 matches at 10 bases. Germline V lookup: CDR1 SGHDT, CDR2 YYEEEE. There are 15 residues in the CDR3. Trimming took 3 bases from V and 5 from J; bases not matched to a gene: 8. The CDR3 nucleotides read TGTGCCAGCAGCTCCGAGGGGACAGGGGTTGACGAGCAGTACTTC. Its translation: CASSSEGTGVDEQYF.

The chain joins TRBV15 to TRBJ1-5, with D unresolved. Per germline, CDR1 LNHNV and CDR2 YYDKDF (reference sequence). CDR3 size: 16 residues. V was trimmed by 7 bases and J by 2 bases, leaving 18 bases between them. CDR3 protein: CATTDGSLGGNQPQHF. The CDR3 DNA reads TGTGCCACCACAGACGGGAGCCTCGGCGGCAATCAGCCCCAGCATTTT. The full variable domain, rest sourced from reference TRBV15 and TRBJ1-5, is DAMVIQNPRYQVTQFGKPVTLSCSQTLNHNVMYWYQQKSSQAPKLLFHYYDKDFNNEADTPDNFQSRRPNTSFCFLDIRSPGLGDTAMYLCATTDGSLGGNQPQHFGDGTRLSIL.

The CDR3 DNA reads as TGTGTGAGCCGTACGAACACAGATACGCAGTATTTT. Amino acids: CVSRTNTDTQYF. The gene calls are TRBV12-3 or TRBV12-4 and TRBJ2-3; D is undetermined. There are 12 residues in the CDR3.

This chain joins TRBV7-9 and TRBJ2-1; 12 nucleotides match TRBD1. With V trimmed by 5 bases and J by 5 bases, 10 bases remained unmatched. The CDR3 spans 17 residues. Germline values: CDR1 SEHNR, CDR2 FQNEAQ (reference sequence). CDR3 in amino acids: CASSGTGGAGSHNEQFF. CDR3 DNA: TGTGCCAGCAGCGGGACAGGGGGCGCAGGTTCCCACAATGAGCAGTTCTTC.

The genes are TRBV18 and TRBJ2-5; D is uncertain. Germline V gene lookup returns CDR1 KGHSH and CDR2 LQKENI. The CDR3 sequence is 14 residues long. The ends were cut back, 2 bases at V and 1 base at J, with 8 bases in the middle. The CDR3 sequence: CASSPVEIQETQYF. The CDR3 DNA follows: TGTGCCAGCTCACCAGTGGAGATCCAAGAGACCCAGTACTTC.

The chain has TRBV2 and TRBJ1-1; the match to TRBD1 covers 9 bases. The CDR3 contains 13 residues. The V segment lost 8 bases and the J segment 1 base; nucleotides outside the gene matches: 2. Per the germline V gene, CDR1 is SNHLY and CDR2 is FYNNEI. CDR3 coding DNA: TGTGCCAGCGGACAGGGGACGAACACTGAAGCTTTCTTT. Residues: CASGQGTNTEAFF.

This clone was observed a single time. The chain employs TRBV5-1 and TRBJ2-7; D is perhaps TRBD2 (6 bases). The CDR3 extends over 14 amino acids. Trimming took off 0 bases at V and 7 bases at J, with 14 bases between the two ends. Per germline, CDR1 SGHRS and CDR2 YFSETQ. The CDR3 region has the DNA TGCGCCAGCAGCTTGGCTTGGCGGGAAGGTGAGCAGTACTTC. Translation: CASSLAWREGEQYF. The entire variable domain, with the rest obtained from reference TRBV5-1 and TRBJ2-7, is as follows: KAGVTQTPRYLIKTRGQQVTLSCSPISGHRSVSWYQQTPGQGLQFLFEYFSETQRNKGNFPGRFSGRQFSNSRSEMNVSTLELGDSALYLCASSLAWREGEQYFGPGTRLTVT.

This chain uses TRBV19 with TRBJ2-1; D is perhaps TRBD2 (7 bases). Germline CDR1 and CDR2: LNHDA and SQIVND (reference sequence). This CDR3 region has 17 residues. V lost 0 bases and J lost 8, with 20 bases in between. CDR3 nucleotides: TGTGCCAGTAGTATAGATTCGGGGGGCAAAGGTAAAGATGAGCAGTTCTTC. This codes for CASSIDSGGKGKDEQFF. The full variable domain, completed using reference TRBV19 and TRBJ2-1, is DGGITQSPKYLFRKEGQNVTLSCEQNLNHDAMYWYRQDPGQGLRLIYYSQIVNDFQKGDIAEGYSVSREKKESFPLTVTSAQKNPTAFYLCASSIDSGGKGKDEQFFGPGTRLTVL.

CDR3 nucleotide sequence: TGTGCCAGCAGCTTAGCGCGAGGGGGTTCACAAGAGACCCAGTACTTC. It yields the protein CASSLARGGSQETQYF. J is TRBJ2-5 and V is TRBV7-6; tentatively, D is TRBD1 (6 bases). The V and J ends lost 0 bases and 2 bases respectively, with 13 bases between them. CDR1 and CDR2 (germline): SGHVS, FNYEAQ. There are 16 residues in the CDR3. The whole variable domain, remainder taken from reference TRBV7-6 and TRBJ2-5, is GAGVSQSPRYKVTKRGQDVALRCDPISGHVSLYWYRQALGQGPEFLTYFNYEAQQDKSGLPNDRFSAERPEGSISTLTIQRTEQRDSAMYRCASSLARGGSQETQYFGPGTRLLVL.

J is TRBJ2-7 and V is TRBV7-9; 7 bases are shared with TRBD1. CDR3 size: 13 residues. Per the germline V gene, CDR1 is SEHNR and CDR2 is FQNEAQ (reference sequence). V lost 8 bases and J lost 0; bases outside the gene matches: 4. DNA of the CDR3: TGTGCCAGCGCGGACAGGAGCTCCTACGAGCAGTACTTC. Protein: CASADRSSYEQYF. Using reference TRBV7-9 and TRBJ2-7 for the parts outside the CDR3, the full variable domain is DTGVSQNPRHKITKRGQNVTFRCDPISEHNRLYWYRQTLGQGPEFLTYFQNEAQLEKSRLLSDRFSAERPKGSFSTLEIQRTEQGDSAMYLCASADRSSYEQYFGPGTRLTVT.